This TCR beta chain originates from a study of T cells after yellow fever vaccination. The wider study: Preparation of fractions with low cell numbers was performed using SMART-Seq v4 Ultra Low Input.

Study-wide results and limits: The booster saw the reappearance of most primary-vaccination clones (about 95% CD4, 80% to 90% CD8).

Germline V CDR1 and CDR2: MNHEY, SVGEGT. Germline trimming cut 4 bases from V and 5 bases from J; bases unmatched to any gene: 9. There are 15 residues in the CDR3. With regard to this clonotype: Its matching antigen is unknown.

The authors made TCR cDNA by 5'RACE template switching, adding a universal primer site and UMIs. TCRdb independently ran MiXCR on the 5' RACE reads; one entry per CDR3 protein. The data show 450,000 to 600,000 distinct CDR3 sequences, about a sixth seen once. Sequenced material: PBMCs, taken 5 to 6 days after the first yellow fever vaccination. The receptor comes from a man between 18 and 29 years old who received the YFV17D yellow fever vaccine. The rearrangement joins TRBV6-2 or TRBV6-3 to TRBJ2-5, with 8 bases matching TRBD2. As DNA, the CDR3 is TGTGCCAGCAGTTCCCCGGGACTAGGATTCGAGACCCAGTACTTC. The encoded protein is CASSSPGLGFETQYF.